Each of the 5 T cell receptor beta chains below was sequenced from the same sample in a study of blood T cell repertoires in COVID-19. Generated by immunoSEQ multiplex PCR, the TCRdb table keeps only in-frame clones and is missing some. The data hold roughly 220,000 clones, with about 85% observed a single time. The material sequenced was peripheral blood. These TCRs come from a young man with active or convalescent COVID-19.

In this sample, this clone turned up once. This chain links TRBV5-4 with TRBJ2-7, with a tentative D call TRBD1 (6 bases). From germline, CDR1 is SGHNT and CDR2 YYREEE (reference sequence). Trimming shortened V by 5 bases and J by 0 bases, and 9 bases separated the two germline ends. The CDR3 length is 13 residues. CDR3 nucleotide sequence: TGTGCCAGCAGTCGGGACATCTCCTACGAGCAGTACTTC. As protein: CASSRDISYEQYF.

The chain is built from TRBV2 and TRBJ1-2, with TRBD1 as a possible D gene (6 bases). From germline, CDR1 is SNHLY and CDR2 FYNNEI. Trimming shortened V by 3 bases and J by 6 bases, and 20 bases separated the two germline ends. This CDR3 contains 16 residues. The DNA of the CDR3 is TGTGCCAGCAGTGACGGGGGGCGCAGGGGAGGGAATGGCTACACCTTC. This gives the protein CASSDGGRRGGNGYTF.

The J gene is TRBJ1-4, the V gene TRBV28; perhaps TRBD1 as D (5 bases). The CDR3 runs 14 residues. V lost 7 bases and J lost 8, with 17 bases in between. Looked up from germline, CDR1 is MDHEN and CDR2 is SYDVKM. This CDR3 reads CASTSTERREKLFF. In DNA form, the CDR3 reads TGTGCCAGCACCTCGACAGAGCGTCGGGAAAAACTGTTTTTT.

V and J are TRBV7-9 and TRBJ2-1; 9 bases agree with TRBD2. The trim removed 1 base at V and 5 bases at J, leaving 6 bases unmatched. Germline assignment: CDR1 SEHNR and CDR2 FQNEAQ (reference sequence). The CDR3 totals 16 residues. The CDR3 reads CASSLGSGGHDNEQFF. Here the CDR3 DNA reads TGTGCCAGCAGCTTAGGTAGCGGGGGCCATGACAATGAGCAGTTCTTC.

This clone occurred a few times. The CDR3 DNA sequence: TGTGCCAGCAGTTGGGCTAGCGGACCCTCCTACGAGCAGTACTTC. This encodes CASSWASGPSYEQYF. The chain couples TRBV28 to TRBJ2-7, with 7 bases fitting TRBD2. This CDR3 spans 15 amino acids. Germline-derived CDR1 and CDR2 are MDHEN and SYDVKM. Trimming removed 4 bases from V and 0 bases from J; junction bases left unmatched: 6.